The entry below gives a single T cell receptor beta chain sequence along with its context. The antigen it binds to is not known. Base qualities are not recorded, but no much larger clone differs from it by a single base. This sample stems from a study of blood T cell repertoires in COVID-19 (dated by TCRdb to 2020 to 2022). Context from the whole study: Samples covering the acute and convalescent phases of COVID-19 were provided by collaborators in the United States, Italy and Spain. Where HLA class I and class II types were available, the types were taken from metadata supplied by the sample provider, not from assay-based typing. Samples came from the ongoing ImmuneRACE study (first 160 participants) plus 1,254 subjects from 6 global collaborators. The material from the prospective study consisted of cDNA or gDNA derived from T cells, B-cell-depleted T cells, or PBMCs. Deeply sampled blood TCRbeta repertoires from subjects exposed to, actively infected with, or recovered from COVID-19 were included in the dataset. The repertoires were made available in a free public database intended to serve as a resource for research on the immune response to SARS-CoV-2. The sample metadata nearly always contained a de-identified subject ID, COVID-19 status, age in years and sex. General conclusions and limits of the study: The quantity of clinical and demographic metadata differed by source and by participant and was supplied without curation.

The immunoSEQ Assay, a bias-controlled multiplex PCR, was used to amplify TCRbeta CDR3 regions from genomic DNA. Regarding the original processing steps: Within the assay, amplification of reference gene primers was used to estimate how many nucleated cells each sample contained. Sequence reads were collapsed and filtered to measure the absolute abundance of every unique TCRbeta CDR3 rearrangement. For each sample, productive Simpson clonality was calculated as the square root of Simpson's diversity index across productive rearrangements. TCRdb took this table from immuneACCESS and kept in-frame rearrangements with V and J called. Such tables lack part of the clones; where checked against another copy, unresolved V genes explain under half of the gap, and the rest is unexplained. D and trimming come from the DNA, and the V and J calls and clone size come from that table. This sample lists under 200,000 clones; over 75% were detected once. Together, the top ten hold roughly 5.7% of the sample.

Participants in the prospective study were enrolled through a virtual design, were aged roughly 18 to 100 years, and lived in 24 United States geographic areas. To assign participants to cohorts, the prospective study relied on clinical history that participants themselves reported in a screening survey and a study questionnaire. Each participant in the prospective study had whole blood, serum and a nasopharyngeal or oropharyngeal swab collected by mobile phlebotomists. Over a roughly 2-month period, participants in the prospective study had the option of providing additional blood draws and questionnaires. Blood samples from the prospective study were shipped frozen or at room temperature prior to DNA extraction. The sample was PBMCs or T cells enriched from blood (not recorded which). The sequence derives from a woman aged 40-49 years with acute COVID-19.

CDR3 reads: CASSLASMGINTEAFF. The DNA is TGTGCCAGCAGTTTGGCCTCGATGGGCATAAACACTGAAGCTTTCTTT. The chain couples TRBV27 to TRBJ1-1; too little of a D gene remains to name it. There are 16 amino acids in the CDR3, from cysteine to phenylalanine inclusive. The DNA shown is the 48-base CDR3, in frame from base 1. Reading the germline V gene (reference sequence) gives CDR1 MNHEY and CDR2 SMNVEV. Trimming takes 3 bases from V and 2 bases from J, and the germline ends sit 16 bases apart.